The 13 T cell receptor beta chains below come from one sample, sequenced in a study of blood T cells in healthy people across ages. Sample-barcoded 5' priming and a J-beta primer mix drove a second PCR of roughly 6 to 12 cycles. From the 5' RACE reads, TCRdb called clonotypes with MiXCR, one entry per CDR3 protein. Here the sample spans hundreds of thousands of distinct CDR3 sequences, under 30% being singletons. Input material: blood. These receptor sequences come from a woman of 80 years or more in good health.

This clonotype appeared a few times. The V and J genes are TRBV9 and TRBJ2-5, with unresolved D. The J call may be mistaken, given a closer DNA end match to TRBJ2-7. This CDR3 contains 14 residues. In germline, CDR1 is SGDLS, CDR2 YYNGEE. CDR3 region: CASSVNGRSYEQYF. In DNA form, the CDR3 reads TGTGCCAGCAGCGTAAACGGAAGATCCTACGAGCAGTACTTC.

The table lists this clonotype with a few counts. A much larger clonotype is one base distant, so this may be a read error. The J gene is TRBJ2-5, the V gene TRBV4-2; TRBD1 matches 8 bases. With V trimmed by 4 bases and J by 3 bases, 10 bases remained unmatched. This CDR3 contains 16 residues. Germline V gene sequence: CDR1 LGHNA, CDR2 YNFKEQ. The DNA for the CDR3 is TGTGCCAGCAGCCTAAGGACCGGGACAGGTGAAGAGACCCAGTACTTC. It codes for CASSLRTGTGEETQYF.

This clonotype has more than one count but fewer than ten. This chain connects TRBV12-3 or TRBV12-4 to TRBJ1-1, with 11 bases aligning to TRBD1. This CDR3 is built from 16 residues. The V and J ends lost 3 bases and 2 bases, in that order; junction bases with no gene match: 5. The CDR3 sequence: CASSLRGTGGNTEAFF. The DNA for the CDR3 is TGTGCCAGCAGTTTGAGGGGGACAGGGGGAAACACTGAAGCTTTCTTT.

In its sample, this clonotype was seen many times. The rearrangement joins TRBV5-1 to TRBJ2-1; 9 nucleotides align to TRBD1. Germline V CDR1 and CDR2: SGHRS, YFSETQ. V trimming: 5 bases; J trimming: 7 bases; junction bases outside the gene matches: 10. The CDR3 consists of 15 residues. CDR3 nucleotides: TGCGCCAGCAGTACCACCGGGACAGGGATAAATGAGCAGTTCTTC. Its translation: CASSTTGTGINEQFF.

This clonotype appeared many times. The gene calls are TRBV7-9 and TRBJ1-2, with D possibly TRBD1 on 5 matching bases. The germline CDR1 and CDR2 sequences are SEHNR and FQNEAQ (reference sequence). V was cut by 1 base and J by 6 bases, with 21 bases left in between. The CDR3 consists of 17 residues. The CDR3 loop is CASSLVFEGPKGDGYTF. Written as DNA, the CDR3 is TGTGCCAGCAGCTTAGTATTCGAAGGTCCCAAAGGGGATGGCTACACCTTC.

This chain uses TRBV18 with TRBJ1-6; weak D call: TRBD1 (5 bases). Germline loops: CDR1 KGHSH, CDR2 LQKENI. The CDR3 runs to 16 residues. Trimming cost V 1 base and J 9 bases, with 16 bases left between them. CDR3 nucleotides: TGTGCCAGCTCACCACTCAGGGCGGACTTGGGTTCACCCCTCCACTTT. Protein sequence: CASSPLRADLGSPLHF.

The chain links TRBV3-1 to TRBJ1-1, with D possibly being TRBD1 (5 bases). Germline V gene sequence: CDR1 LGHDT, CDR2 YNNKEL (reference sequence). V lost 4 bases and J lost 11, with 14 bases in between. The CDR3 sequence is 12 residues long. The CDR3 reads CASSPGRTGAFF. In nucleotides, the CDR3 is TGTGCCAGCAGCCCGGGACGGACTGGGGCTTTCTTT.

To note about this clonotype: A much more abundant neighbour one base away suggests this may be a read error. V usage is TRBV2 and J usage is TRBJ2-1; 8 bases line up with TRBD2. This CDR3 region has 14 residues. The germline V gene has CDR1 SNHLY and CDR2 FYNNEI. V was clipped by 6 bases and J by 5 bases; unmatched bases: 6. CDR3 nucleotides: TGTGCCAGCAGCCTGACTAGCGCCAACAATGAGCAGTTCTTC. Translating it yields CASSLTSANNEQFF.

This clonotype was seen ten or more times. The J gene is TRBJ2-7, the V gene TRBV30; D may be TRBD1 (6 bases). CDR1 GTSNPN and CDR2 SVGIG come from the germline V gene (reference sequence). This CDR3 has 13 amino acids. Trimming removed 0 bases from V and 5 bases from J, with 11 bases in between. CDR3 nucleotide sequence: TGTGCCTGGAGTGTAGGGGGTCCAGACGAGCAGTACTTC. Protein product: CAWSVGGPDEQYF.

With respect to this clonotype: At one of its ends the junction is not consistent with the germline gene, which may arise from a read error. This chain joins TRBV5-1 and TRBJ2-5; possibly TRBD1 for D (8 bases). Germline V gene data show CDR1 as SGHRS and CDR2 as YFSETQ. This CDR3 is built from 15 residues. The DNA of the CDR3 is TGCGCCAGCAGCTTGGGCGACAGGGGAGGGGAGACCCGGTACTTC. Its protein product is CASSLGDRGGETRYF.

This clonotype turned up a few times. V is TRBV3-1 and J is TRBJ1-2, with D perhaps matching TRBD1 (5 bases). Germline V lookup: CDR1 LGHDT, CDR2 YNNKEL (reference sequence). This CDR3 contains 15 residues. The germline V and J ends were trimmed by 0 bases and 7 bases, with 15 bases remaining between them. CDR3 sequence (DNA): TGTGCCAGCAGCCAAGACCTCAGGGCCGGAGGTGGCTACACCTTC. It specifies CASSQDLRAGGGYTF.

This clonotype was seen only a few times. The chain employs TRBV20-1 and TRBJ2-3; D is unclear. V gave up 5 bases and J gave up 0 bases, with 18 bases separating them. CDR1 is DFQATT, CDR2 SNEGSKA, per germline (reference sequence). The CDR3 contains 16 residues. This CDR3 is CSARPRLRASTDTQYF. As DNA, the CDR3 is TGCAGTGCTCGCCCTCGTCTACGTGCTAGCACAGATACGCAGTATTTT.

This clonotype was seen a handful of times. The V and J genes are TRBV27 and TRBJ2-1, with 10 bases fitting TRBD2. The germline V gene has CDR1 MNHEY and CDR2 SMNVEV (reference sequence). V lost 8 bases, J lost 2 bases, and 6 bases stayed unmatched. This CDR3 is 15 amino acids long. Here the CDR3 reads CASHGLAATYNEQFF. The CDR3 DNA reads TGTGCCAGCCACGGACTAGCGGCTACCTACAATGAGCAGTTCTTC.